This TCR beta chain appears in the sequencing data of a study of blood T cell repertoires in COVID-19. Assay: immunoSEQ multiplex PCR; the TCRdb copy retains only in-frame clones and omits some. The sample consists of 150,000 or so clones, less than 90% of them appearing once. Germline CDR1 is SNHLY and CDR2 is FYNNEI. The CDR3 contains 15 residues. The V segment lost 6 bases and the J segment 6 bases; nucleotides outside the gene matches: 10. The rearrangement uses TRBV2 and TRBJ2-7, with 11 bases matching TRBD2. This receptor was taken from a woman aged 45 to 65 who had recovered from COVID-19. The sample consisted of PBMCs or T cells enriched from blood (not recorded which). The DNA of the CDR3 is TGTGCCAGCAGCGACTTACTAGCGGGAGCAGGCGAGCAGTACTTC. This sequence encodes CASSDLLAGAGEQYF. Together with reference TRBV2 and TRBJ2-7, the CDR3 gives the full variable domain: EPEVTQTPSHQVTQMGQEVILRCVPISNHLYFYWYRQILGQKVEFLVSFYNNEISEKSEIFDDQFSVERPDGSNFTLKIRSTKLEDSAMYFCASSDLLAGAGEQYFGPGTRLTVT.